Listed below are T cell receptor beta chains from one sample, sequenced in a study of CD8+ T cells in alopecia areata. TCRdb's table, derived via immunoSEQ multiplex PCR, lists solely in-frame clones and lacks some. The sample contains 95,000 to 100,000 clones, about 64% of which appear only once. Sequences were derived from CD8+ T cells sorted from blood, sampled at week 4, from a patient treated with tofacitinib. Receptors originate from a human donor with alopecia areata. Both conserved end residues are part of each CDR3. Each record gives: D gene, V gene, J gene, clone size, CDR3 DNA, CDR3 protein. D genes are given only for firm matches. Clone size is stated in some rows and not others, as once, few, many or a class when expanded.

d_gene: TRBD1
v_gene: TRBV4-3
j_gene: TRBJ1-2
abundance: few
CDR3nt: TGCGCCAGCAGCCAAGATTTGGGACAGGGGGTGGCTGGCTACACCTTC
CDR3aa: CASSQDLGQGVAGYTF

d_gene: -
v_gene: TRBV13
j_gene: TRBJ2-7
abundance: -
CDR3nt: TGTGCCAGCAGCTTACCCCAAGGGCAAGAAGCCTACGAGCAGTACTTC
CDR3aa: CASSLPQGQEAYEQYF

d_gene: -
v_gene: TRBV13
j_gene: TRBJ2-1
abundance: -
CDR3nt: TGTGCCAGCAGCCGACTCCAGGACGGAGACAATGAGCAGTTCTTC
CDR3aa: CASSRLQDGDNEQFF

d_gene: -
v_gene: TRBV29-1
j_gene: TRBJ1-1
abundance: -
CDR3nt: TGCAGCGCCACTCTGGGCCTCGAAGCTTTCTTT
CDR3aa: CSATLGLEAFF

d_gene: TRBD2
v_gene: TRBV7-9
j_gene: TRBJ2-4
abundance: -
CDR3nt: TGTGCCAGCAGCCCCCTTGGCGGGGGATCGAACATTCAGTACTTC
CDR3aa: CASSPLGGGSNIQYF

d_gene: -
v_gene: TRBV9
j_gene: TRBJ1-2
abundance: few
CDR3nt: TGTGCCAGCAGCTCAGGGCAGGGGACTAACTATGGCTACACCTTC
CDR3aa: CASSSGQGTNYGYTF

d_gene: TRBD1
v_gene: TRBV29-1
j_gene: TRBJ2-7
abundance: -
CDR3nt: TGCAGCGTGTGGACAGGGGGCGAGTACGAGCAGTACTTC
CDR3aa: CSVWTGGEYEQYF

d_gene: -
v_gene: TRBV27
j_gene: TRBJ2-5
abundance: -
CDR3nt: TGTGCCAGCAGCCTAGACGGGGAGACCCAGTACTTC
CDR3aa: CASSLDGETQYF

d_gene: -
v_gene: TRBV5-6
j_gene: TRBJ2-3
abundance: -
CDR3nt: TGTGCCAGCAGCGCCGACGGGCTAGGTGGTGCAGATACGCAGTATTTT
CDR3aa: CASSADGLGGADTQYF

d_gene: -
v_gene: TRBV27
j_gene: TRBJ1-2
abundance: -
CDR3nt: TGTGCCAGCAGTCCGATCCGAGACTGGGGCTACACCTTC
CDR3aa: CASSPIRDWGYTF

d_gene: -
v_gene: TRBV6-5
j_gene: TRBJ1-4
abundance: -
CDR3nt: TGTGCCAGCAGTGAACCAGTGGATCATGAAAAACTGTTTTTT
CDR3aa: CASSEPVDHEKLFF

d_gene: TRBD1
v_gene: TRBV6-5
j_gene: TRBJ1-1
abundance: -
CDR3nt: TGTGCCAGCAGTTACAGGGGGCTTGGTGAAGCTTTCTTT
CDR3aa: CASSYRGLGEAFF

d_gene: -
v_gene: TRBV28
j_gene: TRBJ1-5
abundance: -
CDR3nt: TGTGCCAGCAGTTTATCGCAGCCTGGGGAGCCCCAGCATTTT
CDR3aa: CASSLSQPGEPQHF

d_gene: TRBD2
v_gene: TRBV5-6
j_gene: TRBJ2-7
abundance: -
CDR3nt: TGTGCCAGCAGCCCGATGCTTTATGGCGGGGGAACCTACGAGCAGTACTTC
CDR3aa: CASSPMLYGGGTYEQYF

d_gene: TRBD1
v_gene: TRBV10-3
j_gene: TRBJ2-6
abundance: -
CDR3nt: TGTGCCATCAGTGAGTCGACAGGGGGCAGTGGGGCCAACGTCCTGACTTTC
CDR3aa: CAISESTGGSGANVLTF

d_gene: -
v_gene: TRBV9
j_gene: TRBJ2-3
abundance: once
CDR3nt: TGTGCCAGCAGCGTAAGTCGGAGGGGCACAGATACGCAGTATTTT
CDR3aa: CASSVSRRGTDTQYF

d_gene: -
v_gene: TRBV28
j_gene: TRBJ2-1
abundance: -
CDR3nt: TGTGCCAGCAGGCTAGGGCCCTACAATGAGCAGTTCTTC
CDR3aa: CASRLGPYNEQFF

d_gene: TRBD2
v_gene: TRBV4-3
j_gene: TRBJ2-1
abundance: once
CDR3nt: TGCGCCAGCAGCCAAGTAGCGGGAGGTGTTAGTGAGCAGTTCTTC
CDR3aa: CASSQVAGGVSEQFF

d_gene: TRBD2
v_gene: TRBV13
j_gene: TRBJ2-1
abundance: -
CDR3nt: TGTGCCAGCAGCTTAGGGGGACTAGCGGGGCATGAGCAGTTCTTC
CDR3aa: CASSLGGLAGHEQFF

d_gene: -
v_gene: TRBV20-1
j_gene: TRBJ1-1
abundance: -
CDR3nt: TGCAGTGCTAGGTGGCAGCCTGAAGCTTTCTTT
CDR3aa: CSARWQPEAFF

d_gene: TRBD1
v_gene: TRBV9
j_gene: TRBJ2-7
abundance: -
CDR3nt: TGTGCCAGCAGCGTCGCAAGTACCGGGACAGGGCATTACGAGCAGTACTTC
CDR3aa: CASSVASTGTGHYEQYF

d_gene: TRBD2
v_gene: TRBV4-2
j_gene: TRBJ2-2
abundance: -
CDR3nt: TGTGCCAGCAGCCAACCCCGACTAGCGGGGGGGCCGGCCGGGGAGCTGTTTTTT
CDR3aa: CASSQPRLAGGPAGELFF

d_gene: -
v_gene: TRBV4-3
j_gene: TRBJ1-5
abundance: few
CDR3nt: TGCGCCAGCAGCCAGGGGACGGCGTACAATCAGCCCCAGCATTTT
CDR3aa: CASSQGTAYNQPQHF

d_gene: -
v_gene: TRBV28
j_gene: TRBJ2-3
abundance: -
CDR3nt: TGTGCCAGCAGCCGACCTCAGACAGGAGATAGCACAGATACGCAGTATTTT
CDR3aa: CASSRPQTGDSTDTQYF

d_gene: -
v_gene: TRBV6-6
j_gene: TRBJ2-7
abundance: -
CDR3nt: TGTGCCAGCAGTTCCCGGGTTGACCCCTACGAGCAGTACTTC
CDR3aa: CASSSRVDPYEQYF

d_gene: -
v_gene: TRBV6-6
j_gene: TRBJ2-1
abundance: -
CDR3nt: TGTGCCAGCAGTCCCATTGGGGGGCATGAGCAGTTCTTC
CDR3aa: CASSPIGGHEQFF

d_gene: -
v_gene: TRBV4-3
j_gene: TRBJ2-5
abundance: -
CDR3nt: TGCGCCAGCAGCCAACCACAGGGAACCCAGACCCAGTACTTC
CDR3aa: CASSQPQGTQTQYF

d_gene: -
v_gene: TRBV6-6
j_gene: TRBJ2-5
abundance: -
CDR3nt: TGTGCCAGCAGTTACTCGGGCAGGGAAGAGACCCAGTACTTC
CDR3aa: CASSYSGREETQYF

d_gene: -
v_gene: TRBV25-1
j_gene: TRBJ2-7
abundance: -
CDR3nt: TGTGCCAGCAGTGAAGGCCGCGGGACCAAATACGAGCAGTACTTC
CDR3aa: CASSEGRGTKYEQYF

d_gene: -
v_gene: TRBV29-1
j_gene: TRBJ1-2
abundance: few
CDR3nt: TGCAGCGTTGAAGACGGGGACCGAAACTATGGCTACACCTTC
CDR3aa: CSVEDGDRNYGYTF

d_gene: -
v_gene: TRBV29-1
j_gene: TRBJ1-1
abundance: few
CDR3nt: TGCAGCGTGTCAGCCGGGACGCCGTATGAAGCTTTCTTT
CDR3aa: CSVSAGTPYEAFF

d_gene: -
v_gene: TRBV5-6
j_gene: TRBJ2-7
abundance: once
CDR3nt: TGTGCCAGCAGCTGGGGGGCAGCGATCTCCTACGAGCAGTACTTC
CDR3aa: CASSWGAAISYEQYF

d_gene: TRBD2
v_gene: TRBV2
j_gene: TRBJ2-7
abundance: -
CDR3nt: TGTGCCAGCAGTACCGGGACTAGCGACGAGCAGTACTTC
CDR3aa: CASSTGTSDEQYF

d_gene: -
v_gene: TRBV6-1
j_gene: TRBJ2-3
abundance: few
CDR3nt: TGTGCCAGCAGTGAAAGGGTTGTGGGGCTAATCACAGATACGCAGTATTTT
CDR3aa: CASSERVVGLITDTQYF

d_gene: TRBD1
v_gene: TRBV5-6
j_gene: TRBJ2-5
abundance: once
CDR3nt: TGTGCCAGCAGCCCTCCGGGACAGCAAGAGACCCAGTACTTC
CDR3aa: CASSPPGQQETQYF

d_gene: TRBD2
v_gene: TRBV29-1
j_gene: TRBJ2-1
abundance: -
CDR3nt: TGCAGCGTTGGTGGGACTAGCGGGCCTAACAATGAGCAGTTCTTC
CDR3aa: CSVGGTSGPNNEQFF

d_gene: TRBD2
v_gene: TRBV20-1
j_gene: TRBJ2-7
abundance: -
CDR3nt: TGCAGGGATAGCGGGTCCTGCGAGCAGTACTTC
CDR3aa: CRDSGSCEQYF

d_gene: -
v_gene: TRBV29-1
j_gene: TRBJ2-7
abundance: few
CDR3nt: TGCAGCGTCGTGAGGGGTATCAACGAGCAGTACTTC
CDR3aa: CSVVRGINEQYF

d_gene: -
v_gene: TRBV19
j_gene: TRBJ1-1
abundance: -
CDR3nt: TGTGCCAGTAGTCATCTTCCAGGGAGGACTGAAGCTTTCTTT
CDR3aa: CASSHLPGRTEAFF

d_gene: TRBD2
v_gene: TRBV27
j_gene: TRBJ2-7
abundance: few
CDR3nt: TGTGCCAGCCGCCCCGGGACCTTGGGACTAGCGGGAGGGAGCGAGCAGTACTTC
CDR3aa: CASRPGTLGLAGGSEQYF

d_gene: -
v_gene: TRBV10-3
j_gene: TRBJ1-6
abundance: once
CDR3nt: TGTGCCATCGGGTTTGAGGACCAACAGGGAAGTAATTCACCCCTCCACTTT
CDR3aa: CAIGFEDQQGSNSPLHF

d_gene: -
v_gene: TRBV29-1
j_gene: TRBJ1-2
abundance: few
CDR3nt: TGCAGCGTTATCGGGGGTGAGAACTATGGCTACACCTTC
CDR3aa: CSVIGGENYGYTF

d_gene: -
v_gene: TRBV7-9
j_gene: TRBJ2-3
abundance: -
CDR3nt: TGTGCCAGCAGCTTAGATCAGCGGACTAGCACAGATACGCAGTATTTT
CDR3aa: CASSLDQRTSTDTQYF

d_gene: -
v_gene: TRBV7-8
j_gene: TRBJ2-7
abundance: -
CDR3nt: TGTGCCAGCAGCTTAGCGGGGGGAGACGAGCAGTACTTC
CDR3aa: CASSLAGGDEQYF

d_gene: -
v_gene: TRBV27
j_gene: TRBJ2-1
abundance: -
CDR3nt: TGTGCCAGCAGTTTTATCAGCCCGGGTGAGCAGTTCTTC
CDR3aa: CASSFISPGEQFF

d_gene: -
v_gene: TRBV2
j_gene: TRBJ2-1
abundance: few
CDR3nt: TGTGCCAGCAGTGATTCCGCCTACAATGAGCAGTTCTTC
CDR3aa: CASSDSAYNEQFF

d_gene: -
v_gene: TRBV25-1
j_gene: TRBJ1-2
abundance: -
CDR3nt: TGTGCCAGCAGATTCTCCGACAGCTATGGCTACACCTTC
CDR3aa: CASRFSDSYGYTF

d_gene: -
v_gene: TRBV29-1
j_gene: TRBJ2-3
abundance: once
CDR3nt: TGCAGCGTGTACATAGGCACAGATACGCAGTATTTT
CDR3aa: CSVYIGTDTQYF

d_gene: -
v_gene: TRBV30
j_gene: TRBJ2-3
abundance: few
CDR3nt: TGTGCCTGGAGTCGGGGCCGACCAGATACGCAGTATTTT
CDR3aa: CAWSRGRPDTQYF

d_gene: -
v_gene: TRBV6-6
j_gene: TRBJ2-7
abundance: -
CDR3nt: TGTGCCAGCAGTGACCAGGGAGCCAACTACGAGCAGTACTTC
CDR3aa: CASSDQGANYEQYF

d_gene: -
v_gene: TRBV4-1
j_gene: TRBJ1-2
abundance: once
CDR3nt: TGCGCCAGCAGCCAAGGCTCCCTCGGGGGAGATGGCTACACCTTC
CDR3aa: CASSQGSLGGDGYTF

d_gene: -
v_gene: TRBV30
j_gene: TRBJ2-2
abundance: -
CDR3nt: TGTGCCTGGAGGGAGACCGGGGAGCTGTTTTTT
CDR3aa: CAWRETGELFF

d_gene: TRBD1
v_gene: TRBV5-4
j_gene: TRBJ1-4
abundance: -
CDR3nt: TGTGCCAGCAGCTCGGACAGGGGTAATGAAAAACTGTTTTTT
CDR3aa: CASSSDRGNEKLFF

d_gene: -
v_gene: TRBV7-2
j_gene: TRBJ2-7
abundance: -
CDR3nt: TGTGCCAGCAGCCTTAGCGCGACACCGCCCCCATACGAGCAGTACTTC
CDR3aa: CASSLSATPPPYEQYF

d_gene: -
v_gene: TRBV18
j_gene: TRBJ2-7
abundance: -
CDR3nt: TGTGCCAGCTCACCTGCTAGCAGCGAGCAGTACTTC
CDR3aa: CASSPASSEQYF

d_gene: TRBD2
v_gene: TRBV6-5
j_gene: TRBJ2-1
abundance: -
CDR3nt: TGTGCCAGCAGTTACGGGACTAGCGGTCTCTTTAATGAGCAGTTCTTC
CDR3aa: CASSYGTSGLFNEQFF

d_gene: -
v_gene: TRBV4-3
j_gene: TRBJ2-5
abundance: -
CDR3nt: TGCGCCAGCAGCCAAGCTGGACAAGTTGGAGAGACCCAGTACTTC
CDR3aa: CASSQAGQVGETQYF

d_gene: TRBD1
v_gene: TRBV27
j_gene: TRBJ2-5
abundance: few
CDR3nt: TGTGCCAGCAGTCCACTAGGAGGGACAGGCGAAGAGACCCAGTACTTC
CDR3aa: CASSPLGGTGEETQYF

d_gene: -
v_gene: TRBV27
j_gene: TRBJ1-1
abundance: few
CDR3nt: TGTGCCAGCAGACATAACCTCGGAACTGAAGCTTTCTTT
CDR3aa: CASRHNLGTEAFF